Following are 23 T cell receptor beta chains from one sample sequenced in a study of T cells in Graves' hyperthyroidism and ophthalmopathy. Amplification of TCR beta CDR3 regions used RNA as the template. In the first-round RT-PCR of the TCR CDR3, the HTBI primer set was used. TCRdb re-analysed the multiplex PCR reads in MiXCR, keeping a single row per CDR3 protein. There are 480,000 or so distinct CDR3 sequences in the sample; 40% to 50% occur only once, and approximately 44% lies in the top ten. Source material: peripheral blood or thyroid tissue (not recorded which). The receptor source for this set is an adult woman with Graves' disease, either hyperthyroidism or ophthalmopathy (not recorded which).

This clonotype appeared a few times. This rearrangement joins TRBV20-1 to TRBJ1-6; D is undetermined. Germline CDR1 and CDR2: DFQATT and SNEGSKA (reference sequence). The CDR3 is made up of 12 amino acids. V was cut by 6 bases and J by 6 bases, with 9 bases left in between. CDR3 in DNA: TGCAGTGCCTCCGGCAGTAATTCACCCCTCCACTTT. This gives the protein CSASGSNSPLHF.

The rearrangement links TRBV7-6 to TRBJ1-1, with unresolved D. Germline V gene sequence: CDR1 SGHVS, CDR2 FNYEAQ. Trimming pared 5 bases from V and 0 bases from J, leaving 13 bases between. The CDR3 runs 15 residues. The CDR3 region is CASSDPDGLNTEAFF. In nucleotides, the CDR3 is TGTGCCAGCAGCGATCCCGACGGATTGAACACTGAAGCTTTCTTT.

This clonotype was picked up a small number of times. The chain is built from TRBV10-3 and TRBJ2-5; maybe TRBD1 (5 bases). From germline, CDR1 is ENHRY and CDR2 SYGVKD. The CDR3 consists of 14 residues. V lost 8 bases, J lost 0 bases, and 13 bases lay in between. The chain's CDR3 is CAISHQGYQETQYF. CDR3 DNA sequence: TGTGCCATCTCCCACCAGGGATACCAAGAGACCCAGTACTTC.

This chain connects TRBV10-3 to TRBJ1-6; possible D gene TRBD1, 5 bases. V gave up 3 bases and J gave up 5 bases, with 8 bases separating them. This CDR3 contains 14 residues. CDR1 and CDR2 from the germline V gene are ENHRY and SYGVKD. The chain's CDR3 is CAISDGRDNSPLHF. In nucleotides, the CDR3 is TGTGCCATCAGTGACGGCAGGGATAATTCACCCCTCCACTTT.

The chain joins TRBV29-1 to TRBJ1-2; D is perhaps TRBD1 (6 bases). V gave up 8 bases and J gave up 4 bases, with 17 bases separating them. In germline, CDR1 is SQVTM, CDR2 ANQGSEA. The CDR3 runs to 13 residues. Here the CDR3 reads CSSWGGTGYGYTF. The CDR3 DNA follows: TGCAGCTCCTGGGGGGGCACCGGCTATGGCTACACCTTC.

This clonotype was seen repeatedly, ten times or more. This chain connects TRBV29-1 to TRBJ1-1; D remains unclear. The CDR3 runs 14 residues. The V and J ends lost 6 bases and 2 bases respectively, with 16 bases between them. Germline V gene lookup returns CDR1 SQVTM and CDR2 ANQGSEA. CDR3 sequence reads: CSVAREVGNTEAFF. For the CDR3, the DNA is TGCAGCGTAGCCCGGGAGGTGGGAAACACTGAAGCTTTCTTT. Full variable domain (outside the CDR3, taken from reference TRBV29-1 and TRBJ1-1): SAVISQKPSRDICQRGTSLTIQCQVDSQVTMMFWYRQQPGQSLTLIATANQGSEATYESGFVIDKFPISRPNLTFSTLTVSNMSPEDSSIYLCSVAREVGNTEAFFGQGTRLTVV.

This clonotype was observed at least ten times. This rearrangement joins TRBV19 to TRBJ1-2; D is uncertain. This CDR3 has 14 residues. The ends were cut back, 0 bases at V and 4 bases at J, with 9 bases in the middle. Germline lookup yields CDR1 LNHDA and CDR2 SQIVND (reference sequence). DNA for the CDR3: TGTGCCAGTAGTATAGAGCGGACCAGCTATGGCTACACCTTC. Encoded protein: CASSIERTSYGYTF.

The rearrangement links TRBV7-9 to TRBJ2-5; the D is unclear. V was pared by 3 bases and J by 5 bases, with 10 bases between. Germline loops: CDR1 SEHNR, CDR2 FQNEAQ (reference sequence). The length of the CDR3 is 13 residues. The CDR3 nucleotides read TGTGCCAGCAGCTTGATCAGCCCGGAGACCCAGTACTTC. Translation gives CASSLISPETQYF.

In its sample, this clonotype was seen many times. The CDR3 DNA reads TGTGCCATCACGGACAGGGGTAATTCACCCCTCCACTTT. Its translation: CAITDRGNSPLHF. This chain uses TRBV7-8 with TRBJ1-6, with 9 bases identical to TRBD1. There are 13 residues in the CDR3. Germline CDR1 reads SGHVS; CDR2 reads FQNEAQ. V shed 10 bases, J shed 6 bases, and the junction held 4 bases outside the gene matches.

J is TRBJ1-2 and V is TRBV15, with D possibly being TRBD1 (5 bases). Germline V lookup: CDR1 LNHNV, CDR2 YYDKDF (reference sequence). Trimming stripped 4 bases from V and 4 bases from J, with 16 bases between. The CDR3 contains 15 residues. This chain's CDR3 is CATSKRQLPLYGYTF. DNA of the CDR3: TGTGCCACCAGCAAAAGACAGCTCCCTCTCTATGGCTACACCTTC.

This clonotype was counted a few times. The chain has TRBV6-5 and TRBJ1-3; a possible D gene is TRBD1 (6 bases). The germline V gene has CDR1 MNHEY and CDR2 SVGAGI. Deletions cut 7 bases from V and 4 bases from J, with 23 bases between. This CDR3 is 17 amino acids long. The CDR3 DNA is TGTGCCAGCACCGGGGGGACATTCAGACGGCCAGGAAACACCATATATTTT. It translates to CASTGGTFRRPGNTIYF.

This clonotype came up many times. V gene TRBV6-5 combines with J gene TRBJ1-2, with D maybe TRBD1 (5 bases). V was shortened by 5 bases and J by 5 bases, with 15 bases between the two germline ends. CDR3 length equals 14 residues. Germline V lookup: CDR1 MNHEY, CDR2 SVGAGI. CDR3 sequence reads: CASSKRDPGYGYTF. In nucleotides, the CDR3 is TGTGCCAGCAGTAAACGGGACCCTGGGTATGGCTACACCTTC.

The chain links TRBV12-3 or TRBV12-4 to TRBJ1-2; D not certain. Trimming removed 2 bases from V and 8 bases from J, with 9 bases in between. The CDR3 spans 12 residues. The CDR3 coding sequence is TGTGCCAGCAGTTTATGGCGTCCAGGCTACACCTTC. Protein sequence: CASSLWRPGYTF.

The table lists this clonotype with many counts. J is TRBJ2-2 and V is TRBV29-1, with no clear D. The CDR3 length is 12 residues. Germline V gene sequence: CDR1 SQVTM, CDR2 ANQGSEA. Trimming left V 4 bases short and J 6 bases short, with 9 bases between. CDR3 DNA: TGCAGCGTTGTCCCCGCCCCCGGGGAGCTGTTTTTT. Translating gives CSVVPAPGELFF.

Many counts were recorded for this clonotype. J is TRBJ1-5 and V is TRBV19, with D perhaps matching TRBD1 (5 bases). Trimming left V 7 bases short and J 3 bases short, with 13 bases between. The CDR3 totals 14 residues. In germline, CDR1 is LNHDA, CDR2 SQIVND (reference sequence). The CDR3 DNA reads TGTGCCAGTAATCTGGGCAGGGACAATCAGCCCCAGCATTTT. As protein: CASNLGRDNQPQHF.

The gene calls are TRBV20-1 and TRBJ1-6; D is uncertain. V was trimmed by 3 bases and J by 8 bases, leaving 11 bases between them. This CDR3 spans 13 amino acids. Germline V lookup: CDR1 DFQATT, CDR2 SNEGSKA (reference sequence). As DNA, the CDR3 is TGCAGTGCTAGCCCTCGACCTTATTCACCCCTCCACTTT. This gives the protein CSASPRPYSPLHF.

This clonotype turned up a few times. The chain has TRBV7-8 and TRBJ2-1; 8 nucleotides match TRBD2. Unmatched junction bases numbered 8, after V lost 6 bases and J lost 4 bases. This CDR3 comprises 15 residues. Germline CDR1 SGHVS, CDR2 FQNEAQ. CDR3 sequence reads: CASSPTSGAYNEQFF. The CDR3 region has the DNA TGTGCCAGCAGTCCCACTAGCGGAGCATACAATGAGCAGTTCTTC. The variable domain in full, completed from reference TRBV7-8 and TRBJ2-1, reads GAGVSQSPRYKVAKRGQDVALRCDPISGHVSLFWYQQALGQGPEFLTYFQNEAQLDKSGLPSDRFFAERPEGSVSTLKIQRTQQEDSAVYLCASSPTSGAYNEQFFGPGTRLTVL.

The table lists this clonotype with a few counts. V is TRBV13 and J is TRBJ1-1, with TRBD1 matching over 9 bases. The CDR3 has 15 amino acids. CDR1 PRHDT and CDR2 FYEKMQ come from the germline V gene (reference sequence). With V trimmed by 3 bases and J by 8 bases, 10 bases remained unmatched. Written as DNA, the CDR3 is TGTGCCAGCAGCTTCTCGACAGGGGGTAGGCCGGAAGCTTTCTTT. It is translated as CASSFSTGGRPEAFF.

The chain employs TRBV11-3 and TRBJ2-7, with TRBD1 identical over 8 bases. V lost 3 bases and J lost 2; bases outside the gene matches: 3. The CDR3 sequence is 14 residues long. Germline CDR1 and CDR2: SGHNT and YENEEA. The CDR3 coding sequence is TGTGCCAGCAGCTTGGACAGGGATACCTACGAGCAGTACTTC. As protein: CASSLDRDTYEQYF.

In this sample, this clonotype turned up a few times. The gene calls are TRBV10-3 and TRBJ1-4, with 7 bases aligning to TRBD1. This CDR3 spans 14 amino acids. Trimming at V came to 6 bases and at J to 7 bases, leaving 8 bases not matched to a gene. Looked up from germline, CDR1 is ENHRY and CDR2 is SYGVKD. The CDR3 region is CAISAGQGGEKLFF. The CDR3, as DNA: TGTGCCATCAGCGCGGGGCAGGGGGGTGAAAAACTGTTTTTT.

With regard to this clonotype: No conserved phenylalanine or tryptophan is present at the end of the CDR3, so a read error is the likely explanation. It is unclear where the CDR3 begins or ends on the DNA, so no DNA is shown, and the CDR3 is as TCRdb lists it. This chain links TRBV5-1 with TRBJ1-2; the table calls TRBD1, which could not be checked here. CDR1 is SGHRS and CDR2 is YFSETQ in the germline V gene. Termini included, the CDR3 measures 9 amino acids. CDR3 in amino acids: CASSLDTGG.

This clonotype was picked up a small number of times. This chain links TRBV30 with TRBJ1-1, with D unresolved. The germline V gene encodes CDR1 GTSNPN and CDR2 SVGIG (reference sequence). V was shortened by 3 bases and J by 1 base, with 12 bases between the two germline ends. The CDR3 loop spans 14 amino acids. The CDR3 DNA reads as TGTGCCTGGAGCCAGCCATGGGGGAACACTGAAGCTTTCTTT. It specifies CAWSQPWGNTEAFF.

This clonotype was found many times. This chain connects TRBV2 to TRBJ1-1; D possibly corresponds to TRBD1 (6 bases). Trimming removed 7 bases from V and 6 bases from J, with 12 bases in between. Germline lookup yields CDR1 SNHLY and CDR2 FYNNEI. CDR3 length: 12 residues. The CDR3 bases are TGTGCCAGCATCTATGGGGGGCCTGAAGCTTTCTTT. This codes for CASIYGGPEAFF.